This TCR beta chain emerged from a study of control samples from healthy donors and cancer patients. This table comes from immunoSEQ multiplex PCR, and its TCRdb copy is limited to in-frame clones, with some not included. The sample lists tens of thousands of clones; roughly 86% were seen once. Germline CDR1 KGHSH, CDR2 LQKENI. The CDR3 is made up of 14 amino acids. The V and J ends lost 2 bases and 4 bases respectively, with 11 bases between them. This TCR was recovered from a man between 45 and 60 years old with head and neck cancer. Sequences were obtained from PBMCs. The rearrangement links TRBV18 to TRBJ2-5; no reliable D call. The CDR3 DNA follows: TGTGCCAGCTCACCAGGGTCGGAGAGAGAGACCCAGTACTTC. Protein product: CASSPGSERETQYF.